This TCR beta chain was retrieved from a study of T cells after yellow fever vaccination (dated by TCRdb to about 2019). For the study in its entirety: The SMART-Seq v4 Ultra Low Input RNA kit was used to prepare libraries from fractions with low cell numbers. To follow T-cell clones before and after primary and booster YFV17D yellow fever vaccination, bulk TCR alpha and beta repertoires were sequenced over time. Two healthy male donors made up the cohort, one aged 18 to 29 years and the other aged 30 to 40 years. Bulk PBMC replicates and cell subsets were isolated from blood drawn at multiple timepoints before and after both primary and secondary immunization.

Remarks on this clonotype: Which antigen it targets is not known. Within one base of it there is no much larger clone, and no base qualities were kept.

Synthesis of TCR cDNA relied on 5'RACE template switching, a step that introduced a universal primer site along with unique molecular identifiers. Priming for cDNA synthesis came from both the TCR alpha and TCR beta constant segments. Library amplification involved two PCR steps, and the second step added sample barcodes and sequencing adapters. Sequencing of the libraries was done on either Illumina HiSeq 2500 (2x100 bp) or NovaSeq (2x150 bp). The paper's processing steps were these. MIGEC was used to demultiplex reads and collapse the reads into UMI consensus sequences, and MiXCR was used for V(D)J alignment. Vaccine-responding clonotypes were identified with edgeR using replicate PBMC samples, with FDR below 0.01 and a log2 fold change above 5 up to day 15 being required. Each bulk clonotype was labeled CD4 or CD8 based on which sequenced repertoire, CD4 or CD8, contained the clonotype at higher abundance. Using fastp at Q25 and MiXCR, TCRdb reprocessed the public reads and kept productive beta chains. Rows merge per CDR3 protein into single entries with the most common DNA and genes. In this record, the V and J calls reflect TCRdb's handling and not the investigators' own analysis. This sample is represented by approximately 550,000 distinct CDR3 sequences; less than 20% of them were singletons. Over 11% of the sample is held by the ten biggest clonotypes.

The treatment or condition label of this sample denotes: live attenuated yellow fever vaccine strain. At each blood-draw timepoint, two biological replicates of bulk PBMCs were collected. PBMCs were isolated from peripheral blood using a standard Ficoll-Paque protocol. TriZol was used to extract RNA from bulk PBMCs, CD4 and CD8 fractions, and dextramer-positive and dextramer-negative fractions. On the study overall, not on this receptor specifically: A small fraction of clonotypes showed up in both the CD4 and CD8 compartments, probably as a result of convergent recombination. Because the study included only two donors, the extent to which the findings can be generalized is limited. Compared with the primary T-cell response, the secondary T-cell response was weaker but faster, peaking on day 5 rather than day 15. Computational filtering was needed because FACS-sorted repertoires could contain abundant contaminating clonotypes from the bulk population. After the booster, most of the clones that had expanded following primary vaccination were detected again (around 95% of CD4 and 80% to 90% of CD8), which suggests that memory was broadly maintained.

CDR1 and CDR2 were assigned from the germline V gene as SNHLY and FYNNEI. V was cut back by 5 bases and J by 2 bases, leaving a gap of 15 bases between them. The CDR3 contains 15 residues, cysteine and phenylalanine counted. The only DNA kept is the CDR3, 45 bases in frame from the first base. The chain is encoded by TRBV2 joined to TRBJ2-5; tentative D gene TRBD2, with 5 bases matching. The clonotype comes from a man aged 25-45 years who received the YFV17D yellow fever vaccine. The input for sequencing was PBMCs, taken 15 days after the yellow fever booster vaccination. The nucleotide sequence reads as follows: TGTGCCAGCAGTCGGGGTCCGGCCTCTCAAGAGACCCAGTACTTC. It specifies CASSRGPASQETQYF.